These T cell receptor beta chains were read from a single sample in a study of shared clonotypes between healthy human individuals. The repertoire was sequenced with immunoSEQ multiplex PCR; TCRdb's copy has only in-frame clones and lacks some. The sample gives 150,000 to 200,000 clones, roughly 93% of which show up once; 0.067% is in the top ten. Sequencing was done on a sample of naive CD4+ T cells sorted from blood. The source is a woman aged 25 to 39 in good health. CDR3s include the opening cysteine and the closing phenylalanine or tryptophan. Fields, in order: D gene, J gene, V gene, clone size, CDR3 length, CDR3 DNA, CDR3 protein. A D gene is named only where the DNA matches it firmly. Clone size is stated in some rows and not others, as once, few, many or a class when expanded.

D: -; J: TRBJ1-5; V: TRBV2; size: -; length: 12; DNA: TGTGCCAGCAGTGACGGGGACCCGTCCCAGCATTTT; CDR3: CASSDGDPSQHF
D: TRBD1; J: TRBJ2-3; V: TRBV7-9; size: -; length: 16; DNA: TGTGCCAGCAGCTTGCGTGGGACAGGGCATGTAGATACGCAGTATTTT; CDR3: CASSLRGTGHVDTQYF
D: -; J: TRBJ2-7; V: TRBV7-3; size: -; length: 17; DNA: TGTGCCAGCAGCCCCCCTTATTCGCCGGGGAGCTCCTACGAGCAGTACTTC; CDR3: CASSPPYSPGSSYEQYF
D: TRBD1; J: TRBJ1-2; V: TRBV29-1; size: -; length: 14; DNA: TGCAGCGTTGCCGGGACAGGGGATAACTATGGCTACACCTTC; CDR3: CSVAGTGDNYGYTF
D: TRBD2; J: TRBJ2-1; V: TRBV29-1; size: -; length: 13; DNA: TGCAGCGGTAGCGGGAGCTTTTACAATGAGCAGTTCTTC; CDR3: CSGSGSFYNEQFF
D: -; J: TRBJ1-4; V: TRBV9; size: -; length: 15; DNA: TGTGCCAGCAGCGTAGCTTGGGAATCTAATGAAAAACTGTTTTTT; CDR3: CASSVAWESNEKLFF
D: -; J: TRBJ1-4; V: TRBV30; size: -; length: 15; DNA: TGTGCCTGGAGTGTTTCCCTACGGACCAATGAAAAACTGTTTTTT; CDR3: CAWSVSLRTNEKLFF
D: -; J: TRBJ2-5; V: TRBV30; size: -; length: 15; DNA: TGTGCCTGGAGCCTCATTTGGGGGCTTGAAGGGACCCAGTACTTC; CDR3: CAWSLIWGLEGTQYF
D: TRBD2; J: TRBJ2-5; V: TRBV27; size: -; length: 15; DNA: TGTGCCAGCAGTAGGGGCGGGAGGTTTCAAGAGACCCAGTACTTC; CDR3: CASSRGGRFQETQYF
D: -; J: TRBJ2-6; V: TRBV7-2; size: once; length: 17; DNA: TGTGCCAGCAGCGGAGGACCGCCGTCCTCTGGGGCCAACGTCCTGACTTTC; CDR3: CASSGGPPSSGANVLTF